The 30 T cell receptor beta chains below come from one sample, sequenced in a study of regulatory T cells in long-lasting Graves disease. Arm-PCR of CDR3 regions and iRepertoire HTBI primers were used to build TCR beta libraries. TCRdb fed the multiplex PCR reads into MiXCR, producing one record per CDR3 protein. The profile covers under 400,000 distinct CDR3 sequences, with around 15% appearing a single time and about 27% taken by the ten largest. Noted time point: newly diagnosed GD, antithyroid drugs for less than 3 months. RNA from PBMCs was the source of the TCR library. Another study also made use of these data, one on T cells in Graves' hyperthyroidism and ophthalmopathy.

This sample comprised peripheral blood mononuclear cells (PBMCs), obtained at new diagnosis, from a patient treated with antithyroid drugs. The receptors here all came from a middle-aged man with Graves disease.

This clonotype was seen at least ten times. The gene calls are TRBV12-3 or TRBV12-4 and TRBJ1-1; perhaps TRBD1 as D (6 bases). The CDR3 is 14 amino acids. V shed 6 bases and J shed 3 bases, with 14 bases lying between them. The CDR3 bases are TGTGCCAGCAGCCTAGGACAGTTCTACACTGAAGCTTTCTTT. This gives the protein CASSLGQFYTEAFF.

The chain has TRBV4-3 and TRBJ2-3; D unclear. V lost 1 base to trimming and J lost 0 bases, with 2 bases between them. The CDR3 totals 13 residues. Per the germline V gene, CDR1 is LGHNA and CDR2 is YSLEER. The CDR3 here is CASSQASTDTQYF. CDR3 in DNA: TGCGCCAGCAGCCAAGCCAGCACAGATACGCAGTATTTT.

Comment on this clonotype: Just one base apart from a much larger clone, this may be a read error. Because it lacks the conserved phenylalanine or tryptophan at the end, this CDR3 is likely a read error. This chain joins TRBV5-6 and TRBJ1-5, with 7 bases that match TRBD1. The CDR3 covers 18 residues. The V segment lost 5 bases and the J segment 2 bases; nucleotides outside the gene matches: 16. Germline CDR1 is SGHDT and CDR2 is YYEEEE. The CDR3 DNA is TGTGCCAGCAGTCGGAGGGCAGGGGGAAGTGGGCGCAATCAGCCCCAGCATCTT. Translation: CASSRRAGGSGRNQPQHL.

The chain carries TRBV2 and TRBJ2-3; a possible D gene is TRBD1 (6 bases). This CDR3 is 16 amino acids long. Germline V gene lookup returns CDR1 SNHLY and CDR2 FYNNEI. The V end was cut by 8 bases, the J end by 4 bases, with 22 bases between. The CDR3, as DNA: TGTGCCAGCGGGGGCAGTGGACGGGCATCGCCAGATACGCAGTATTTT. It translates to CASGGSGRASPDTQYF.

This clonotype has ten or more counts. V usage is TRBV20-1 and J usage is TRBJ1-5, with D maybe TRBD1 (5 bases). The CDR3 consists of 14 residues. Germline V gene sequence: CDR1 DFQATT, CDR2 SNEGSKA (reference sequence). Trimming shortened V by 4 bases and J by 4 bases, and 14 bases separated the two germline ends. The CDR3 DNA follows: TGCAGTGCTAACCCGGGACCCCAGAATCAGCCCCAGCATTTT. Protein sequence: CSANPGPQNQPQHF.

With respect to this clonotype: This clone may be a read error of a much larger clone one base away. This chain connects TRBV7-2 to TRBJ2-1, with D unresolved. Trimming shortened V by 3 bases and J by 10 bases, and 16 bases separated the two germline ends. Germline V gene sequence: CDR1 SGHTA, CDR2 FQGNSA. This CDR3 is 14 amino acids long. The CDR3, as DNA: TGTGCCAGCAGCTTTACCAGTGGTACCTACGAGCAGTTCTTC. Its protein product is CASSFTSGTYEQFF.

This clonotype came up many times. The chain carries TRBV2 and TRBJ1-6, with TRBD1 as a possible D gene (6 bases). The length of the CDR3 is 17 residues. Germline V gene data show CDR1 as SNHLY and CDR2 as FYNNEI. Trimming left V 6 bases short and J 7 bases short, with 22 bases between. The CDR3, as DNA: TGTGCCAGCAGGACGCCCCCTGGACAGACCGGGAATTCACCCCTCCACTTT. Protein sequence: CASRTPPGQTGNSPLHF.

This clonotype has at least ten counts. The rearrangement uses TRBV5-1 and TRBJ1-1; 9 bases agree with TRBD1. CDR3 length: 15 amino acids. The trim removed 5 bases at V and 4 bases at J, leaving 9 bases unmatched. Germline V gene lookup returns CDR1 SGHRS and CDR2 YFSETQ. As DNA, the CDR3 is TGCGCCAGCAGAATAGGGACAGGGAGTGGCACTGAAGCTTTCTTT. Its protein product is CASRIGTGSGTEAFF.

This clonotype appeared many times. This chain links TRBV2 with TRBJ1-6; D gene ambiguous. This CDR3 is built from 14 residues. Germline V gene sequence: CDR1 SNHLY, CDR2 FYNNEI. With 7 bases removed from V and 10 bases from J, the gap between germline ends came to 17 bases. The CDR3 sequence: CASNTTPRKSPLHF. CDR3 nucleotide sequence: TGTGCCAGCAATACCACCCCACGGAAGTCACCCCTCCACTTT.

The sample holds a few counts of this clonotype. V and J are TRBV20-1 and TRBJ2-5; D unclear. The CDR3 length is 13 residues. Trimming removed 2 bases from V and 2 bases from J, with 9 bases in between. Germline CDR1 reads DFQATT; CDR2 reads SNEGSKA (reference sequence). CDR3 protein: CSARMAAQETQYF. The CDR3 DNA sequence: TGCAGTGCTAGAATGGCTGCTCAAGAGACCCAGTACTTC.

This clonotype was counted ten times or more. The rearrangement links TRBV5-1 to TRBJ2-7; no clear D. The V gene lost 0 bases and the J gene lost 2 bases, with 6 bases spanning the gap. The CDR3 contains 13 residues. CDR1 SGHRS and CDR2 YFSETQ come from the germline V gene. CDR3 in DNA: TGCGCCAGCAGCTTGGAAGCAACCTACGAGCAGTACTTC. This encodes CASSLEATYEQYF.

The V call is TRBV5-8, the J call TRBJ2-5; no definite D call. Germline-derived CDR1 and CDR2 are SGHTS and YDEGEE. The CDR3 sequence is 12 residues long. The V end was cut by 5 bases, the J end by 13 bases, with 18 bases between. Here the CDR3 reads CASRPSTVPMYF. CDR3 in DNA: TGTGCCAGCAGACCTTCCACAGTCCCCATGTACTTC.

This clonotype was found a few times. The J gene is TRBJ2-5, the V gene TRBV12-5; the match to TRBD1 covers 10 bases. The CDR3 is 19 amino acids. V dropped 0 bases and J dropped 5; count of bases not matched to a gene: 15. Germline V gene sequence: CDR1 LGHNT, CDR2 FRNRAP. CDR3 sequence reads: CASGLVGDPGQGYMETQYF. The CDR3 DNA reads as TGTGCTAGTGGTTTGGTAGGGGACCCGGGACAGGGGTATATGGAGACCCAGTACTTC.

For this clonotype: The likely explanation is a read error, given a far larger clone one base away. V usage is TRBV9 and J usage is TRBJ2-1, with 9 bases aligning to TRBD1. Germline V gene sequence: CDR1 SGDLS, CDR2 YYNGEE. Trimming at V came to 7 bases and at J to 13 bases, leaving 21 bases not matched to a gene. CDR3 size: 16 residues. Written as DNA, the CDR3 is TGTGCCAGCGCCGTCCACGGGACAGGGACGGAAGAGACCCAGTTCTTC. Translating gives CASAVHGTGTEETQFF.

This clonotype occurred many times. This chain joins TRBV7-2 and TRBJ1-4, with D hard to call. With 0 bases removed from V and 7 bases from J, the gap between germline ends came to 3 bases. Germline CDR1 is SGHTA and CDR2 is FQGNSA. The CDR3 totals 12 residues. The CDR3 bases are TGTGCCAGCAGCTTAGCGACTGAAAAACTGTTTTTT. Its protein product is CASSLATEKLFF.

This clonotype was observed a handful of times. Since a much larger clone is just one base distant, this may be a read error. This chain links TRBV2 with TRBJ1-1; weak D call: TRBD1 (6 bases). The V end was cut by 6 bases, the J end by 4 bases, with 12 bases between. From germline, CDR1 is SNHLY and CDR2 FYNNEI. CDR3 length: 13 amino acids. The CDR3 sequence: CASRRGAGTEAFF. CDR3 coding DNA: TGTGCCAGCAGACGGGGGGCCGGCACTGAAGCTTTCTTT.

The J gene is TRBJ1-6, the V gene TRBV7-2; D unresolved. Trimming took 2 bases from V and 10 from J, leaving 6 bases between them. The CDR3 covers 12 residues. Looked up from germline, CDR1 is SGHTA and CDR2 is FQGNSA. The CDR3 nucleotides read TGTGCCAGCAGCTTACTTCCCTCACCCCTCCACTTT. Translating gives CASSLLPSPLHF.

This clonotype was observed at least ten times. CDR3 nucleotides: TGTGCCAGCAGCAAGGGACGGGTGAACACTGAAGCTTTCTTT. This translates into CASSKGRVNTEAFF. The rearrangement joins TRBV6-1 to TRBJ1-1; tentative D call: TRBD1 (5 bases). Germline CDR1 is MNHNS and CDR2 is SASEGT. V was trimmed by 6 bases and J by 0 bases, leaving 11 bases between them. The CDR3 has 14 residues.

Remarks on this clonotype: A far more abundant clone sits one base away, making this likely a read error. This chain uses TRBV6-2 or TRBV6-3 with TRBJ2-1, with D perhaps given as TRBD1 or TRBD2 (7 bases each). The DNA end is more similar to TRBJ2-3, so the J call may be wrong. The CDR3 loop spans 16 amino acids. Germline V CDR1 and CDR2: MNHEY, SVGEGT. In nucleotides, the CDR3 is TGTGCCAACAGTGAAGCCCCAGGGGGGGGCACAGATACGCAGTATTTT. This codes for CANSEAPGGGTDTQYF.

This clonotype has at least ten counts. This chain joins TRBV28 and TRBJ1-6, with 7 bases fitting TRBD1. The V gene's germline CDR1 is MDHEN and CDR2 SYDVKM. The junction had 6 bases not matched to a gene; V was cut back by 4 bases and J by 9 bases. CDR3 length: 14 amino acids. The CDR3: CASSSGQDSSPLHF. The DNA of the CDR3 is TGTGCCAGCAGTTCAGGACAGGATAGTTCACCCCTCCACTTT. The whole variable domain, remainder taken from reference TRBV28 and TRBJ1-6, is DVKVTQSSRYLVKRTGEKVFLECVQDMDHENMFWYRQDPGLGLRLIYFSYDVKMKEKGDIPEGYSVSREKKERFSLILESASTNQTSMYLCASSSGQDSSPLHFGNGTRLTVT.

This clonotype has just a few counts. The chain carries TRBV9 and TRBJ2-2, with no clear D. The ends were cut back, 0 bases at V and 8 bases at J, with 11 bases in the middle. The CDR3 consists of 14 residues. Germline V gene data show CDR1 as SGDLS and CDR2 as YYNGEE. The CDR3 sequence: CASSVARTAGELFF. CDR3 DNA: TGTGCCAGCAGCGTAGCTCGTACAGCTGGGGAGCTGTTTTTT.

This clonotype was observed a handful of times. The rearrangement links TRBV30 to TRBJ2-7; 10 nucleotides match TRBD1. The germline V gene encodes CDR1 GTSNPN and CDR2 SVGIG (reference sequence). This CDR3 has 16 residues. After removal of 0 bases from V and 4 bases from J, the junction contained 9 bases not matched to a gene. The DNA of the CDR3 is TGTGCCTGGAGTGTGGGCCGGACAGGGGGGCCATACGAGCAGTACTTC. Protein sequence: CAWSVGRTGGPYEQYF.

Written as DNA, the CDR3 is TGCAGTGCTGGTCCGAGACTAGGTGGGAACGAGCAGTACTTC. Its translation: CSAGPRLGGNEQYF. The V and J genes are TRBV20-1 and TRBJ2-7, with D maybe TRBD2 (6 bases). Germline V gene data show CDR1 as DFQATT and CDR2 as SNEGSKA (reference sequence). V was trimmed by 5 bases and J by 5 bases, leaving 19 bases between them. This CDR3 is 14 amino acids long.

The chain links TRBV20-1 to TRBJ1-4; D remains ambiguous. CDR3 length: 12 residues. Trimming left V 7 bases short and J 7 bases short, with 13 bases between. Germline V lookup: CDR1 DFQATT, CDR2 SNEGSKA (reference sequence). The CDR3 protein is CSVGVRSEKLFF. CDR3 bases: TGCAGTGTGGGAGTCAGGTCTGAAAAACTGTTTTTT.

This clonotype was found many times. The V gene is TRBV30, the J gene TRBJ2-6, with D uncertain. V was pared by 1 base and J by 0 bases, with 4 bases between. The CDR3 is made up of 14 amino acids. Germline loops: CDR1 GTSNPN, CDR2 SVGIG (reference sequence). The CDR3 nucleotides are TGTGCCTGGAGTGGGGGCTCTGGGGCCAACGTCCTGACTTTC. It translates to CAWSGGSGANVLTF.

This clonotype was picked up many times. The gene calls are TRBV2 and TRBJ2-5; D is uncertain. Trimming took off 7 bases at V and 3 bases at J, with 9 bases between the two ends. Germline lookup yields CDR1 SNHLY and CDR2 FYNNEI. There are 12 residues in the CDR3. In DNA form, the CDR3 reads TGTGCCAGCATCCGAGGAGAAGAGACCCAGTACTTC. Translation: CASIRGEETQYF.

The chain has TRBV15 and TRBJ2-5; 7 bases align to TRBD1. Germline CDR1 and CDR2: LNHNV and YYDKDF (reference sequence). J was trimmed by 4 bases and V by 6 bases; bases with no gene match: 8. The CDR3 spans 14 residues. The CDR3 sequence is CATRSGTVAETQYF. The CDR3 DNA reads TGTGCCACCAGGTCGGGGACAGTCGCAGAGACCCAGTACTTC.

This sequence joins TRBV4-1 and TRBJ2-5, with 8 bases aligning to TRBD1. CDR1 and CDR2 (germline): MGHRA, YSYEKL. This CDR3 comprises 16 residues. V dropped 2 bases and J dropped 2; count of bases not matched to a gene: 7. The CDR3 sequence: CASSQWGQAAQETQYF. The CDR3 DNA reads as TGCGCCAGCAGCCAATGGGGACAGGCAGCACAAGAGACCCAGTACTTC.

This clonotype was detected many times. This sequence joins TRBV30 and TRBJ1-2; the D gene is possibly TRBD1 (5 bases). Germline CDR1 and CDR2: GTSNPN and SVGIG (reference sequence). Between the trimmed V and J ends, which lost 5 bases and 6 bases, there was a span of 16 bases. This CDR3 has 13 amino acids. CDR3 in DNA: TGTGCCTGGCAGAACAAGGGAGGGGATGGCTACACCTTC. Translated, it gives CAWQNKGGDGYTF.

This CDR3 is CASSQRGTENSPLHF. In DNA form, the CDR3 reads TGTGCCAGCAGCCAAAGGGGAACGGAAAATTCACCCCTCCACTTT. The V and J genes are TRBV4-2 and TRBJ1-6; perhaps TRBD1 as D (5 bases). The ends were cut back, 2 bases at V and 7 bases at J, with 12 bases in the middle. Per the germline V gene, CDR1 is LGHNA and CDR2 is YNFKEQ. The CDR3 runs to 15 residues.